These 18 T cell receptor beta chains share one sample of origin, sequenced in a study of T-cell reconstitution after alpha-beta-depleted transplantation in children. Preparation of the TCRbeta library was carried out with unique molecular identifiers. TCRdb re-analysed the PCR reads in MiXCR, keeping a single row per CDR3 protein. The sample has a few hundred thousand distinct CDR3 sequences, 9.7% seen once; the top ten hold roughly 5.1%. The specimen comprised PBMCs from the stem cell graft donor, sampled from the stem cell graft. Every receptor here comes from a human donor who donated a stem cell graft to a child with SCID.

This clonotype was detected many times. V is TRBV6-5 and J is TRBJ1-1; possibly TRBD1 for D (6 bases). The CDR3 contains 16 residues. The V end lost 0 bases, the J end lost 0 bases, and 11 bases lay between the germline ends. The germline gives CDR1 MNHEY, CDR2 SVGAGI. The CDR3 sequence: CASSYSRNRVNTEAFF. Here the CDR3 DNA reads TGTGCCAGCAGTTACTCGCGTAACAGGGTGAACACTGAAGCTTTCTTT.

This clonotype was found many times. This chain joins TRBV5-1 and TRBJ2-7; tentatively, D is TRBD2 (6 bases). The germline V and J ends were trimmed by 0 bases and 5 bases, with 9 bases remaining between them. The CDR3 has 13 amino acids. Germline V gives CDR1 SGHRS, CDR2 YFSETQ. CDR3 amino acids: CASSLEASDEQYF. The CDR3 DNA reads TGCGCCAGCAGCTTGGAGGCTAGCGACGAGCAGTACTTC. The full variable domain, with the rest looked up from reference TRBV5-1 and TRBJ2-7, is KAGVTQTPRYLIKTRGQQVTLSCSPISGHRSVSWYQQTPGQGLQFLFEYFSETQRNKGNFPGRFSGRQFSNSRSEMNVSTLELGDSALYLCASSLEASDEQYFGPGTRLTVT.

At least ten counts were recorded for this clonotype. CDR3 residues: CAISAADRAGYGYTF. In nucleotides, the CDR3 is TGTGCCATCAGCGCCGCGGACAGGGCGGGGTATGGCTACACCTTC. The V and J genes are TRBV10-3 and TRBJ1-2; TRBD1 aligns across 8 bases. Germline CDR1 reads ENHRY; CDR2 reads SYGVKD. V trimming: 6 bases; J trimming: 5 bases; junction bases outside the gene matches: 11. The CDR3 length is 15 residues.

There are many counts of this clonotype. The V call is TRBV7-9, the J call TRBJ2-2; D may be TRBD2 (5 bases). This CDR3 contains 14 residues. Per the germline V gene, CDR1 is SEHNR and CDR2 is FQNEAQ (reference sequence). V lost 7 bases and J lost 1, with 10 bases in between. The CDR3 DNA follows: TGTGCCAGCACCGGTGGGAGGAACACCGGGGAGCTGTTTTTT. Residues: CASTGGRNTGELFF.

This clonotype was seen ten or more times. The chain combines TRBV5-1 with TRBJ2-1; TRBD2 is a possible D gene (6 bases). Germline V gives CDR1 SGHRS, CDR2 YFSETQ. The CDR3 consists of 13 residues. Trimming shortened V by 6 bases and J by 5 bases, and 12 bases separated the two germline ends. CDR3 bases: TGCGCCAGCAACGGCGGGGTTGACAATGAGCAGTTCTTC. It encodes CASNGGVDNEQFF.

In this sample, this clonotype turned up many times. The V and J genes are TRBV6-1 and TRBJ2-5; 7 nucleotides align to TRBD1. In germline, CDR1 is MNHNS, CDR2 SASEGT. The CDR3 runs 14 residues. After removal of 10 bases from V and 5 bases from J, the junction contained 13 bases not matched to a gene. This chain's CDR3 is CATMRGQLGETQYF. DNA of the CDR3: TGTGCCACCATGAGGGGACAGTTGGGGGAGACCCAGTACTTC.

This clonotype was detected many times. This rearrangement joins TRBV7-2 to TRBJ2-3, with a weak D call TRBD1 (5 bases). This CDR3 is built from 16 residues. V was cut by 5 bases and J by 1 base, with 16 bases left in between. Per germline, CDR1 SGHTA and CDR2 FQGNSA. CDR3: CASSADRAVGTDTQYF. In nucleotides, the CDR3 is TGTGCCAGCAGCGCCGACAGAGCAGTGGGCACAGATACGCAGTATTTT.

This chain links TRBV3-1 with TRBJ2-1; 10 bases fit TRBD2. J lost 5 bases, V lost 5 bases, and 6 bases had no gene match. The CDR3 is 15 amino acids. CDR1 is LGHDT and CDR2 is YNNKEL in the germline V gene (reference sequence). This CDR3 reads CASSSRTSGDNEQFF. The CDR3 coding sequence is TGTGCCAGCAGCTCCCGGACTAGCGGCGACAATGAGCAGTTCTTC.

The sample holds many counts of this clonotype. The chain uses TRBV5-1 and TRBJ2-7, with no clear D. V dropped 7 bases and J dropped 5 bases, with 10 bases sitting between them. The germline V gene encodes CDR1 SGHRS and CDR2 YFSETQ. The CDR3 sequence is 11 residues long. The CDR3 coding sequence is TGCGCCAGCCTCAACCCCGACGAGCAGTACTTC. Its translation: CASLNPDEQYF. The full variable domain, rest sourced from reference TRBV5-1 and TRBJ2-7, is KAGVTQTPRYLIKTRGQQVTLSCSPISGHRSVSWYQQTPGQGLQFLFEYFSETQRNKGNFPGRFSGRQFSNSRSEMNVSTLELGDSALYLCASLNPDEQYFGPGTRLTVT.

This clonotype has a count of ten or more. The chain uses TRBV6-5 and TRBJ1-5, with D uncertain. This CDR3 is 15 amino acids long. CDR1 is MNHEY and CDR2 is SVGAGI in the germline V gene. The ends were cut back, 0 bases at V and 1 base at J, with 7 bases in the middle. CDR3 sequence: CASSYSSDSNQPQHF. The CDR3, as DNA: TGTGCCAGCAGTTACTCGAGCGACAGCAATCAGCCCCAGCATTTT.

There are many counts of this clonotype. The chain carries TRBV5-1 and TRBJ1-5; 7 bases are shared with TRBD1. This CDR3 is built from 14 residues. J gave up 3 bases and V 4 bases, and 4 bases lay outside the gene matches. Germline V gene sequence: CDR1 SGHRS, CDR2 YFSETQ. This CDR3 is CASSPTGDNQPQHF. The CDR3 nucleotides are TGCGCCAGCAGCCCAACAGGGGACAATCAGCCCCAGCATTTT.

This clonotype showed up many times. The chain is built from TRBV7-9 and TRBJ2-3; D is ambiguous. Per germline, CDR1 SEHNR and CDR2 FQNEAQ (reference sequence). The CDR3 is made up of 17 amino acids. The V and J ends lost 6 bases and 5 bases respectively, with 24 bases between them. The CDR3 DNA follows: TGTGCCAGCAGGACCGGCGTCCGGATGAAAGGAGTAGATACGCAGTATTTT. As protein: CASRTGVRMKGVDTQYF.

This clonotype was recorded many times. This chain uses TRBV5-1 with TRBJ2-7, with 10 bases that match TRBD2. Trimming at V came to 0 bases and at J to 4 bases, leaving 4 bases not matched to a gene. The CDR3 is made up of 15 amino acids. CDR1 is SGHRS and CDR2 is YFSETQ in the germline V gene. The CDR3 nucleotides are TGCGCCAGCAGCTTGGTAGCGGGGGGCAGGTACGAGCAGTACTTC. It specifies CASSLVAGGRYEQYF.

This clonotype was picked up many times. The V and J genes are TRBV18 and TRBJ2-5; D unresolved. Trimming pared 0 bases from V and 1 base from J, leaving 6 bases between. Germline CDR1 and CDR2: KGHSH and LQKENI. The CDR3 is 14 residues long. The chain's CDR3 is CASSPPSGQETQYF. CDR3 nucleotide sequence: TGTGCCAGCTCACCACCGTCCGGCCAAGAGACCCAGTACTTC.

Ten or more counts support this clonotype. This chain uses TRBV2 with TRBJ1-3; tentative D call: TRBD1 (6 bases). This CDR3 is built from 15 residues. Trimming removed 11 bases from V and 2 bases from J, with 19 bases in between. CDR1 is SNHLY and CDR2 is FYNNEI in the germline V gene. In DNA, the CDR3 is TGTGCCGGTGCAGACCTCGGACAGACTGGAAACACCATATATTTT. This translates into CAGADLGQTGNTIYF. The whole variable domain, remainder taken from reference TRBV2 and TRBJ1-3, is EPEVTQTPSHQVTQMGQEVILRCVPISNHLYFYWYRQILGQKVEFLVSFYNNEISEKSEIFDDQFSVERPDGSNFTLKIRSTKLEDSAMYFCAGADLGQTGNTIYFGEGSWLTVV.

This clonotype was counted at least ten times. This chain joins TRBV7-2 and TRBJ1-2; a weak D match, TRBD1 (5 bases). The V gene's germline CDR1 is SGHTA and CDR2 FQGNSA. The CDR3 is 14 residues long. Trimming shortened V by 3 bases and J by 4 bases, and 12 bases separated the two germline ends. Here the CDR3 DNA reads TGTGCCAGCAGCTTCCCTCGGGGGGGCTATGGCTACACCTTC. It specifies CASSFPRGGYGYTF.

This clonotype was observed many times. This rearrangement joins TRBV5-1 to TRBJ2-7; the D gene is possibly TRBD1 (6 bases). Germline V CDR1 and CDR2: SGHRS, YFSETQ. This CDR3 contains 14 residues. V gave up 4 bases and J gave up 4 bases, with 15 bases separating them. CDR3 sequence reads: CASSPDSTLYEQYF. The CDR3, as DNA: TGCGCCAGCAGCCCGGACAGTACTCTATACGAGCAGTACTTC.

This clonotype was counted many times. The V and J genes are TRBV3-1 and TRBJ2-1; tentatively, D is TRBD2 (5 bases). From germline, CDR1 is LGHDT and CDR2 YNNKEL (reference sequence). V was cut by 3 bases and J by 0 bases, with 9 bases left in between. The CDR3 covers 15 residues. Here the CDR3 reads CASSQRVGSYNEQFF. Written as DNA, the CDR3 is TGTGCCAGCAGCCAGAGGGTGGGCTCCTACAATGAGCAGTTCTTC.